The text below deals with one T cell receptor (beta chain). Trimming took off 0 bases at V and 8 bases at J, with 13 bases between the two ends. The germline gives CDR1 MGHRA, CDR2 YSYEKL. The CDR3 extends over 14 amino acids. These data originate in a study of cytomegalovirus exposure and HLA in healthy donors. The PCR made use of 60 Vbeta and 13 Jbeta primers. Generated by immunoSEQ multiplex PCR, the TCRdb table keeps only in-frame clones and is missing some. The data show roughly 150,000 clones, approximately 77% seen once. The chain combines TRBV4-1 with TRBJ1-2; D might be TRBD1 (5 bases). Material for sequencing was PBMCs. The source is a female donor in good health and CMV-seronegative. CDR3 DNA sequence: TGCGCCAGCAGCCAAGAAAGATGGGGGGGAGGCTACACCTTC. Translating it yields CASSQERWGGGYTF.